This T cell receptor beta chain stems from a study of PD-1 blockade in classical Hodgkin lymphoma. About the study: On a schedule of every 2 weeks, patients received nivolumab 3 mg/kg intravenously. Study results and caveats: After ASCT, patients who started nivolumab under 1 year later were excluded. Healthy donors were reported to have higher baseline TCR diversity than newly diagnosed patients. Nothing has yet pinned down what causes the repertoire differences, possibly disease activity or prior therapy.

V was trimmed by 0 bases and J by 2 bases, leaving 8 bases between them. CDR1 and CDR2 (germline): SGHRS, YFSETQ. The CDR3 spans 14 residues. Method: immunoSEQ multiplex PCR; TCRdb's copy keeps in-frame clones and lacks some. Of about 19,000 clones detected, 86% appear once; the ten largest clones hold about 12%. Every patient had relapsed following autologous stem cell transplantation, and cohorts differed in brentuximab vedotin exposure. Remarks on this clone: Its antigen remains unidentified.

The sequencing here drew on peripheral blood mononuclear cells (PBMCs), taken before the second cycle of nivolumab. The chain carries TRBV5-1 and TRBJ2-5; D gene ambiguous. The TCR originated in a human donor with classical Hodgkin lymphoma. The CDR3 protein is CASSLEGRQETQYF. CDR3 DNA: TGCGCCAGCAGCTTGGAGGGAAGGCAAGAGACCCAGTACTTC.